These T cell receptor beta chains were read from a single sample in a study of blood T cells in healthy people across ages. TCRdb ran MiXCR on the 5' RACE reads and lists one entry per CDR3 protein. The repertoire consists of roughly 680,000 distinct CDR3 sequences, with about 51% occurring once and the leading ten covering approximately 15%. Sequenced: blood. The receptors come from a woman of 80 years or more in good health. The CDR3 runs from the conserved cysteine through the conserved F or W. Fields, in order: clone size, V gene, J gene, D gene, CDR3 protein, CDR3 DNA. A D gene is named only where the DNA matches it firmly. Size tells how often a clone was seen (once, few, many) or the class of an expanded clone, and some rows leave it out.

clone size: .; V gene: TRBV12-3/TRBV12-4; J gene: TRBJ1-2; D gene: .; CDR3 protein: CASSLHRARGRGGYTF; CDR3 DNA: TGTGCCAGCAGCTTGCACAGGGCTCGGGGAAGAGGTGGCTACACCTTC
clone size: .; V gene: TRBV5-1; J gene: TRBJ2-1; D gene: TRBD2; CDR3 protein: CASSLYLAGANEQFF; CDR3 DNA: TGCGCCAGCAGCTTGTACCTAGCGGGAGCCAATGAGCAGTTCTTC
clone size: .; V gene: TRBV29-1; J gene: TRBJ2-1; D gene: .; CDR3 protein: CSVRDLDNEQFF; CDR3 DNA: TGCAGCGTCAGAGATCTGGACAATGAGCAGTTCTTC
clone size: many; V gene: TRBV3-1; J gene: TRBJ1-2; D gene: .; CDR3 protein: CACSHEGRRYGYTF; CDR3 DNA: TGTGCCTGCAGCCATGAGGGACGAAGATATGGCTACACCTTC
clone size: .; V gene: TRBV7-2; J gene: TRBJ1-4; D gene: TRBD1; CDR3 protein: CASSRFPSQGMGEKLFF; CDR3 DNA: TGTGCCAGCAGCCGATTCCCCTCACAGGGGATGGGTGAAAAACTGTTTTTT
clone size: many; V gene: TRBV6-4; J gene: TRBJ2-2; D gene: TRBD1; CDR3 protein: CASSDGQGHIGELFF; CDR3 DNA: TGTGCCAGCAGCGATGGACAGGGGCACATCGGGGAGCTGTTTTTT
clone size: many; V gene: TRBV9; J gene: TRBJ2-1; D gene: .; CDR3 protein: CASSVGTRYNEQFF; CDR3 DNA: TGTGCCAGCAGCGTCGGGACCCGGTACAATGAGCAGTTCTTC
clone size: few; V gene: TRBV12-3/TRBV12-4; J gene: TRBJ2-2; D gene: .; CDR3 protein: CASSLVGAGELFF; CDR3 DNA: TGTGCCAGCAGTTTAGTAGGGGCCGGGGAGCTGTTTTTT
clone size: once; V gene: TRBV10-3; J gene: TRBJ1-4; D gene: .; CDR3 protein: CAISEDHRDEKLFF; CDR3 DNA: TGTGCCATCAGTGAGGACCACAGGGATGAAAAACTGTTTTTT
clone size: .; V gene: TRBV5-1; J gene: TRBJ2-7; D gene: TRBD1; CDR3 protein: CASMVSAGTGAYNEQYF; CDR3 DNA: TGCGCCAGCATGGTGTCGGCGGGGACAGGGGCCTACAATGAGCAGTACTTC
clone size: many; V gene: TRBV6-2/TRBV6-3; J gene: TRBJ2-7; D gene: .; CDR3 protein: CASSSATPPYEQYF; CDR3 DNA: TGTGCCAGCTCTTCGGCCACTCCCCCCTACGAGCAGTACTTC
clone size: many; V gene: TRBV7-9; J gene: TRBJ1-2; D gene: .; CDR3 protein: CASSLPGRIANYGYTF; CDR3 DNA: TGTGCCAGCAGCTTGCCGGGACGTATCGCTAACTATGGCTACACCTTC
clone size: few; V gene: TRBV30; J gene: TRBJ2-1; D gene: .; CDR3 protein: CAWSGVGPSYNEQFF; CDR3 DNA: TGTGCCTGGAGTGGGGTGGGACCCTCCTACAATGAGCAGTTCTTC
clone size: .; V gene: TRBV10-3; J gene: TRBJ2-5; D gene: .; CDR3 protein: CAIRAGQMQETQYF; CDR3 DNA: TGTGCCATCAGAGCGGGACAAATGCAAGAGACCCAGTACTTC
clone size: many; V gene: TRBV2; J gene: TRBJ2-7; D gene: .; CDR3 protein: CATSSSYEQYF; CDR3 DNA: TGTGCCACCTCCTCTTCCTACGAGCAGTACTTC
clone size: .; V gene: TRBV7-6; J gene: TRBJ2-5; D gene: .; CDR3 protein: CASSLVGAGEETQYF; CDR3 DNA: TGTGCCAGCAGCTTAGTCGGGGCAGGGGAAGAGACCCAGTACTTC
clone size: .; V gene: TRBV29-1; J gene: TRBJ2-2; D gene: TRBD2; CDR3 protein: CSVWGGANTGELFF; CDR3 DNA: TGCAGCGTTTGGGGAGGGGCGAACACCGGGGAGCTGTTTTTT
clone size: .; V gene: TRBV5-5; J gene: TRBJ2-5; D gene: TRBD2; CDR3 protein: CASRRLAGGSQETQYF; CDR3 DNA: TGTGCCAGCAGGCGACTAGCGGGGGGCTCCCAGGAGACCCAGTACTTC
clone size: .; V gene: TRBV30; J gene: TRBJ2-1; D gene: .; CDR3 protein: CAWSVGGRGNNGGRSHSYNEQFF; CDR3 DNA: TGTGCCTGGAGTGTAGGGGGCAGGGGGAATAACGGGGGCCGGTCCCACTCCTACAATGAGCAGTTCTTC
clone size: .; V gene: TRBV20-1; J gene: TRBJ1-6; D gene: TRBD1; CDR3 protein: CGARPTGGEDNSPLHF; CDR3 DNA: TGCGGTGCTAGACCGACAGGGGGCGAGGATAATTCACCCCTCCACTTT
clone size: many; V gene: TRBV20-1; J gene: TRBJ2-3; D gene: TRBD1; CDR3 protein: CSAFGQGSTDTQYF; CDR3 DNA: TGCAGTGCTTTCGGACAGGGTAGCACAGATACGCAGTATTTT
clone size: many; V gene: TRBV28; J gene: TRBJ2-3; D gene: .; CDR3 protein: CASRSPSTDTQYF; CDR3 DNA: TGTGCCAGCAGATCCCCTAGCACAGATACGCAGTATTTT
clone size: few; V gene: TRBV20-1; J gene: TRBJ2-2; D gene: .; CDR3 protein: CSATGTDRTKRSGELFF; CDR3 DNA: TGCAGTGCTACGGGGACAGACAGGACTAAAAGGTCCGGGGAGCTGTTTTTT
clone size: many; V gene: TRBV29-1; J gene: TRBJ1-5; D gene: .; CDR3 protein: CSVGELSQPQHF; CDR3 DNA: TGCAGCGTGGGGGAACTGAGTCAGCCCCAGCATTTT
clone size: few; V gene: TRBV5-1; J gene: TRBJ2-5; D gene: .; CDR3 protein: CASSSRNWDTEQYF; CDR3 DNA: TGCGCCAGCAGCTCACGCAACTGGGATACTGAGCAGTACTTC
clone size: .; V gene: TRBV27; J gene: TRBJ2-6; D gene: TRBD1; CDR3 protein: CASSGQGQGLSGANVLTF; CDR3 DNA: TGTGCCAGCAGTGGGCAGGGACAGGGGCTCTCTGGGGCCAACGTCCTGACTTTC
clone size: .; V gene: TRBV29-1; J gene: TRBJ2-1; D gene: .; CDR3 protein: CSVRGERDRIYDEQFF; CDR3 DNA: TGCAGCGTTAGGGGGGAGCGGGACAGGATTTATGATGAGCAGTTCTTC
clone size: many; V gene: TRBV5-1; J gene: TRBJ1-1; D gene: .; CDR3 protein: CASSLVGSNTEAFF; CDR3 DNA: TGCGCCAGCAGCTTGGTGGGATCCAACACTGAAGCTTTCTTT
clone size: .; V gene: TRBV7-9; J gene: TRBJ2-5; D gene: TRBD1; CDR3 protein: CASSYFLDRAQETQYF; CDR3 DNA: TGTGCCAGCAGCTACTTTCTGGACAGGGCCCAAGAGACCCAGTACTTC